These 28 T cell receptor beta chains were all obtained from the same sample, sequenced in a study of cytomegalovirus exposure and HLA in healthy donors. PCR employed 60 Vbeta and 13 Jbeta primers. Repertoires were generated with immunoSEQ multiplex PCR, while TCRdb's copy carries only in-frame clones and drops some. Of fewer than 200,000 clones in the sample, 80% to 85% were seen once. Sequencing used PBMCs. These TCRs come from a male donor in good health and CMV-seronegative.

The chain recombines TRBV28 with TRBJ2-1; 12 bases line up with TRBD2. The J segment lost 4 bases and the V segment lost 6 bases, leaving 4 bases of the junction unmatched. The CDR3 loop spans 15 amino acids. Per germline, CDR1 MDHEN and CDR2 SYDVKM. The CDR3 DNA follows: TGTGCCAGCAGACCTAGCGGGGGGGCTTACAATGAGCAGTTCTTC. Translating gives CASRPSGGAYNEQFF. The whole variable domain, filled in from reference TRBV28 and TRBJ2-1, reads DVKVTQSSRYLVKRTGEKVFLECVQDMDHENMFWYRQDPGLGLRLIYFSYDVKMKEKGDIPEGYSVSREKKERFSLILESASTNQTSMYLCASRPSGGAYNEQFFGPGTRLTVL.

The V and J genes are TRBV5-4 and TRBJ2-1; TRBD2 matches 16 bases. CDR3 length equals 16 residues. The germline V gene has CDR1 SGHNT and CDR2 YYREEE (reference sequence). J lost 8 bases, V lost 5 bases, and 7 bases had no gene match. The chain's CDR3 is CASSLGLAGGLYEQFF. CDR3 DNA: TGTGCCAGCAGTCTGGGACTAGCGGGGGGGCTGTATGAGCAGTTCTTC. Together with reference TRBV5-4 and TRBJ2-1, the CDR3 gives the full variable domain: ETGVTQSPTHLIKTRGQQVTLRCSSQSGHNTVSWYQQALGQGPQFIFQYYREEENGRGNFPPRFSGLQFPNYSSELNVNALELDDSALYLCASSLGLAGGLYEQFFGPGTRLTVL.

The chain employs TRBV18 and TRBJ2-3, with TRBD2 matching 9 bases. The V and J ends lost 2 bases and 7 bases, in that order; junction bases with no gene match: 1. There are 13 residues in the CDR3. The germline V gene encodes CDR1 KGHSH and CDR2 LQKENI. The CDR3 coding sequence is TGTGCCAGCTCACCATCTAGCGGGAATACGCAGTATTTT. This sequence encodes CASSPSSGNTQYF.

This chain's CDR3 is CASVGGQTNTGELFF. For the CDR3, the DNA is TGTGCCAGCGTGGGGGGGCAGACGAACACCGGGGAGCTGTTTTTT. The chain uses TRBV2 and TRBJ2-2; D is possibly TRBD2 (7 bases). Germline CDR1 SNHLY, CDR2 FYNNEI. V was shortened by 8 bases and J by 0 bases, with 13 bases between the two germline ends. This CDR3 spans 15 amino acids.

Remarks on this clone: Relative to the germline gene, one junction end is altered; a read error may explain this. J is TRBJ2-3 and V is TRBV7-7; 7 bases match TRBD2. Germline CDR1 is SSHAT and CDR2 is FNYEAQ (reference sequence). The CDR3 spans 15 residues. The CDR3 is CASSSSQRDTDTQYF. CDR3 bases: TGTGCTAGCAGCTCCAGTCAGCGGGACACAGATACGCAGTATTTT.

The table lists this clone with a few counts. The chain recombines TRBV6-1 with TRBJ1-2; perhaps TRBD1 as D (5 bases). The length of the CDR3 is 12 residues. V shed 4 bases and J shed 8 bases, with 11 bases lying between them. CDR1 is MNHNS and CDR2 is SASEGT in the germline V gene. CDR3 DNA: TGTGCCAGCAGTGCTGACAGAGTCGGCTACACCTTC. As protein: CASSADRVGYTF.

V and J are TRBV11-2 and TRBJ1-3; TRBD1 is a possible D gene (5 bases). Germline CDR1 reads SGHAT; CDR2 reads FQNNGV. V was shortened by 0 bases and J by 6 bases, with 18 bases between the two germline ends. The length of the CDR3 is 17 residues. The CDR3 DNA follows: TGTGCCAGCAGCTTAGACCTGAAGAGGGACTCACCAAACACCATATATTTT. Protein: CASSLDLKRDSPNTIYF. The variable domain in full, with the rest retrieved from reference TRBV11-2 and TRBJ1-3, is EAGVAQSPRYKIIEKRQSVAFWCNPISGHATLYWYQQILGQGPKLLIQFQNNGVVDDSQLPKDRFSAERLKGVDSTLKIQPAKLEDSAVYLCASSLDLKRDSPNTIYFGEGSWLTVV.

This clone has only a few counts. The chain couples TRBV5-6 to TRBJ1-1, with D tentatively TRBD1 (5 bases). Germline CDR1 is SGHDT and CDR2 is YYEEEE. V shed 0 bases and J shed 4 bases, with 13 bases lying between them. CDR3 length equals 15 residues. In nucleotides, the CDR3 is TGTGCCAGCAGCTTGGTTCCCCTGCAGGGCACTGAAGCTTTCTTT. It translates to CASSLVPLQGTEAFF.

A remark on this clone: The sample has other DNA sequences that encode this CDR3 too. V is TRBV7-9 and J is TRBJ1-2, with D tentatively TRBD1 (6 bases). CDR1 is SEHNR, CDR2 FQNEAQ, per germline (reference sequence). Trimming stripped 1 base from V and 4 bases from J, with 7 bases between. CDR3 length: 13 residues. The CDR3 spells CASSLVGGYGYTF. The CDR3, as DNA: TGTGCCAGCAGCTTAGTAGGGGGCTATGGCTACACCTTC.

The rearrangement joins TRBV5-8 to TRBJ1-6; tentative D call: TRBD1 (5 bases). There are 14 residues in the CDR3. The V end lost 3 bases, the J end lost 6 bases, and 10 bases lay between the germline ends. Germline CDR1 SGHTS, CDR2 YDEGEE. The CDR3 spells CASSWGGVNSPLHF. The CDR3, as DNA: TGTGCCAGCAGCTGGGGGGGAGTTAATTCACCCCTCCACTTT.

The chain uses TRBV6-5 and TRBJ1-6, with 7 bases fitting TRBD1. Germline-derived CDR1 and CDR2 are MNHEY and SVGAGI. The CDR3 is made up of 13 amino acids. V shed 6 bases, J shed 7 bases, and the junction held 3 bases outside the gene matches. CDR3 DNA sequence: TGTGCCAGCAGGGTCAGGGGGAATTCACCCCTCCACTTT. This sequence encodes CASRVRGNSPLHF.

V and J are TRBV15 and TRBJ2-1, with D perhaps TRBD1 (5 bases). The CDR3 is 13 residues long. V lost 0 bases and J 14 bases, leaving 14 bases between the germline ends. The V gene's germline CDR1 is LNHNV and CDR2 YYDKDF (reference sequence). The chain's CDR3 is CATSRDFRVGKFF. The CDR3 nucleotides are TGTGCCACCAGCAGAGATTTCAGGGTAGGGAAGTTCTTC. Full variable domain (remainder filled in from reference TRBV15 and TRBJ2-1): DAMVIQNPRYQVTQFGKPVTLSCSQTLNHNVMYWYQQKSSQAPKLLFHYYDKDFNNEADTPDNFQSRRPNTSFCFLDIRSPGLGDTAMYLCATSRDFRVGKFFGPGTRLTVL.

About this clone: At one boundary the junction diverges from the germline segment, which might be a read error. This chain uses TRBV7-7 with TRBJ2-5; 13 nucleotides line up with TRBD2. This CDR3 has 15 amino acids. Germline CDR1 SSHAT, CDR2 FNYEAQ (reference sequence). The CDR3: CASSFGLAGAETQYF. The CDR3 DNA reads as TGTGCTAGCAGCTTTGGACTAGCGGGGGCGGAGACCCAGTACTTC. The whole variable domain, filled in from reference TRBV7-7 and TRBJ2-5, reads GAGVSQSPRYKVTKRGQDVTLRCDPISSHATLYWYQQALGQGPEFLTYFNYEAQPDKSGLPSDRFSAERPEGSISTLTIQRTEQRDSAMYRCASSFGLAGAETQYFGPGTRLLVL.

A remark on this clone: The junction and the germline gene differ at one end; a read error may be behind it. This chain joins TRBV7-7 and TRBJ2-6; 7 bases line up with TRBD1. Germline CDR1 and CDR2: SSHAT and FNYEAQ (reference sequence). The CDR3 extends over 16 amino acids. DNA for the CDR3: TGTGCTAGCAGCATTGCAGGGGGCTCTGGGGCCAACGTCCTGACTTTC. Amino acids: CASSIAGGSGANVLTF.

The V gene is TRBV2, the J gene TRBJ1-2; 9 bases are shared with TRBD1. Looked up from germline, CDR1 is SNHLY and CDR2 is FYNNEI. This CDR3 has 15 amino acids. After removal of 6 bases from V and 3 bases from J, the junction contained 8 bases not matched to a gene. In DNA, the CDR3 is TGTGCCAGCAGCCCCACAGGGGGCCCAGACTATGGCTACACCTTC. Amino acids: CASSPTGGPDYGYTF.

The chain links TRBV4-3 to TRBJ2-3; 10 nucleotides line up with TRBD1. This CDR3 spans 17 amino acids. Germline loops: CDR1 LGHNA, CDR2 YSLEER. Trimming took 0 bases from V and 4 from J; bases not matched to a gene: 7. CDR3 sequence: CASSQDAGTGVADTQYF. The CDR3 DNA reads TGCGCCAGCAGCCAAGACGCCGGGACAGGGGTGGCAGATACGCAGTATTTT.

V usage is TRBV19 and J usage is TRBJ2-2, with D hard to call. The CDR3 runs to 11 residues. V lost 8 bases to trimming and J lost 6 bases, with 7 bases between them. CDR1 and CDR2 from the germline V gene are LNHDA and SQIVND (reference sequence). The CDR3 DNA sequence: TGTGCCAGTTACTTTGCCGGGGAGCTGTTTTTT. This sequence encodes CASYFAGELFF. Variable domain in full (rest from reference TRBV19 and TRBJ2-2): DGGITQSPKYLFRKEGQNVTLSCEQNLNHDAMYWYRQDPGQGLRLIYYSQIVNDFQKGDIAEGYSVSREKKESFPLTVTSAQKNPTAFYLCASYFAGELFFGEGSRLTVL.

The chain joins TRBV5-1 to TRBJ1-6; 9 bases fit TRBD1. V lost 0 bases, J lost 7 bases, and 14 bases stayed unmatched. The germline V gene has CDR1 SGHRS and CDR2 YFSETQ. The CDR3 sequence is 19 residues long. The CDR3 sequence: CASSLVGVDRGSGNSPLHF. CDR3 bases: TGCGCCAGCAGCTTGGTAGGGGTTGACAGGGGGAGTGGCAATTCACCCCTCCACTTT.

Note on this clone: Other DNA sequences of this sample code for an identical CDR3. The chain uses TRBV19 and TRBJ1-1; the D gene is possibly TRBD1 (5 bases). The germline V and J ends were trimmed by 0 bases and 4 bases, with 9 bases remaining between them. Germline CDR1 is LNHDA and CDR2 is SQIVND (reference sequence). The CDR3 sequence is 14 residues long. CDR3 coding DNA: TGTGCCAGTAGTATAGACAGGGTTGGCACTGAAGCTTTCTTT. Residues: CASSIDRVGTEAFF.

The chain couples TRBV7-8 to TRBJ2-7, with 8 bases fitting TRBD1. This CDR3 comprises 16 residues. Per the germline V gene, CDR1 is SGHVS and CDR2 is FQNEAQ. The V and J ends lost 1 base and 3 bases, in that order; junction bases with no gene match: 8. CDR3 loop: CASSLVPRGHVYEQYF. CDR3 DNA sequence: TGTGCCAGCAGCTTAGTCCCCAGGGGGCATGTCTACGAGCAGTACTTC. The variable domain in full, with the rest retrieved from reference TRBV7-8 and TRBJ2-7, is GAGVSQSPRYKVAKRGQDVALRCDPISGHVSLFWYQQALGQGPEFLTYFQNEAQLDKSGLPSDRFFAERPEGSVSTLKIQRTQQEDSAVYLCASSLVPRGHVYEQYFGPGTRLTVT.

The V call is TRBV9, the J call TRBJ1-4, with D uncertain. The V end lost 0 bases, the J end lost 2 bases, and 14 bases lay between the germline ends. Per the germline V gene, CDR1 is SGDLS and CDR2 is YYNGEE. The CDR3 runs 17 residues. CDR3 sequence (DNA): TGTGCCAGCAGCGTAGGCCCCCTCAGCGCCACTAATGAAAAACTGTTTTTT. This translates into CASSVGPLSATNEKLFF.

The chain employs TRBV15 and TRBJ2-3; TRBD2 matches 13 bases. CDR3 length: 19 amino acids. Germline V CDR1 and CDR2: LNHNV, YYDKDF (reference sequence). V lost 1 base, J lost 2 bases, and 9 bases stayed unmatched. DNA of the CDR3: TGTGCCACCAGCAGAGCCCTGACTACTAGCGGGGGGGCCACAGATACGCAGTATTTT. This gives the protein CATSRALTTSGGATDTQYF.

V and J are TRBV30 and TRBJ2-7; TRBD1 is a possible D gene (6 bases). The V gene lost 5 bases and the J gene lost 2 bases, with 10 bases spanning the gap. This CDR3 is built from 12 residues. The germline CDR1 and CDR2 sequences are GTSNPN and SVGIG (reference sequence). The CDR3 sequence: CAWGRDTYEQYF. The DNA for the CDR3 is TGTGCCTGGGGCAGGGACACCTACGAGCAGTACTTC.

This rearrangement joins TRBV7-9 to TRBJ1-6; maybe TRBD1 (5 bases). The V end lost 5 bases, the J end lost 0 bases, and 8 bases lay between the germline ends. Germline CDR1 reads SEHNR; CDR2 reads FQNEAQ (reference sequence). The CDR3 runs to 15 residues. In nucleotides, the CDR3 is TGTGCCAGCAGCCAGGGCAACTCCTATAATTCACCCCTCCACTTT. It encodes CASSQGNSYNSPLHF.

DNA for the CDR3: TGTGCCAGCTCCCCAGGACTAGCGCCTAGCACAGATACGCAGTATTTT. Its protein product is CASSPGLAPSTDTQYF. The chain uses TRBV18 and TRBJ2-3; the match to TRBD2 covers 9 bases. The CDR3 is 16 residues long. Germline loops: CDR1 KGHSH, CDR2 LQKENI. With 6 bases clipped from V and 0 bases from J, the junction kept 7 bases outside the gene matches.

V gene TRBV9 combines with J gene TRBJ2-5, with TRBD1 matching 8 bases. The CDR3 length is 14 residues. With V trimmed by 4 bases and J by 5 bases, 7 bases remained unmatched. Germline V gene sequence: CDR1 SGDLS, CDR2 YYNGEE. CDR3 sequence reads: CASSPGGFVETQYF. The CDR3 nucleotides are TGTGCCAGCAGCCCAGGGGGCTTTGTTGAGACCCAGTACTTC.

The J gene is TRBJ1-2, the V gene TRBV6-1, with D possibly being TRBD1 (5 bases). V gave up 2 bases and J gave up 8 bases, with 21 bases separating them. This CDR3 is 16 amino acids long. Germline loops: CDR1 MNHNS, CDR2 SASEGT. The CDR3 nucleotides read TGTGCCAGCAGTGAAACAAGGACACGGACCCTGAGCGGCTACACCTTC. It codes for CASSETRTRTLSGYTF.

This sequence joins TRBV5-1 and TRBJ2-1; D perhaps matches TRBD1 (6 bases). With 0 bases removed from V and 8 bases from J, the gap between germline ends came to 12 bases. The CDR3 consists of 14 residues. Germline loops: CDR1 SGHRS, CDR2 YFSETQ. The CDR3 DNA sequence: TGCGCCAGCAGCTTGGAACAGGGTAACGATGAGCAGTTCTTC. This translates into CASSLEQGNDEQFF.